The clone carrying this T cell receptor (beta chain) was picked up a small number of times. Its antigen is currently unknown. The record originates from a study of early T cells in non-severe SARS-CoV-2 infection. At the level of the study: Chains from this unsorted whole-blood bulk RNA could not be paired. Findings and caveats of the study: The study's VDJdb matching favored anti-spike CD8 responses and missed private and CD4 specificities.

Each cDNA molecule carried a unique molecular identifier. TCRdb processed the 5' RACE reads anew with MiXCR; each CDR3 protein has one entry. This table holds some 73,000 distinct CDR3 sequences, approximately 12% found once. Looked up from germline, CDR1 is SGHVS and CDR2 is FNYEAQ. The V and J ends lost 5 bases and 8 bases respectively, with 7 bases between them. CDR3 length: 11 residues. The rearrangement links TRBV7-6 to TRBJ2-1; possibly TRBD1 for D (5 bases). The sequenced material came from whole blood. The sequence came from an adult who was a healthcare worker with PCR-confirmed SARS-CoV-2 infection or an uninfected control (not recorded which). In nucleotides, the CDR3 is TGTGCCAGCAGCCTGGGGCATGAGCAGTTCTTC. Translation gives CASSLGHEQFF.